The 15 T cell receptor beta chains below were found in one sample sequenced in a study of radiotherapy plus CTLA-4 blockade in lung cancer. Assay used: immunoSEQ multiplex PCR; TCRdb lists only in-frame clones, some missing. Found here are some 110,000 clones, roughly 74% of them singletons; the top ten hold 4% to 6%. The starting material was peripheral blood, obtained from a patient treated with radiotherapy plus ipilimumab. These receptors all come from a human donor with non-small cell lung cancer who had a partial response to radiotherapy plus ipilimumab.

The chain recombines TRBV4-3 with TRBJ2-3; 8 bases are a match to TRBD2. Germline trimming cut 0 bases from V and 1 base from J; bases unmatched to any gene: 12. Germline lookup yields CDR1 LGHNA and CDR2 YSLEER. The CDR3 covers 19 residues. The CDR3 loop reads CASSQDLASGSRGTDTQYF. The CDR3 DNA follows: TGCGCCAGCAGCCAAGATTTGGCTAGCGGGTCGAGGGGCACAGATACGCAGTATTTT.

The chain has TRBV2 and TRBJ1-5, with D maybe TRBD1 (6 bases). V lost 1 base, J lost 4 bases, and 11 bases lay in between. Germline V gives CDR1 SNHLY, CDR2 FYNNEI. CDR3 length: 15 amino acids. CDR3 sequence reads: CASSEGPDRNQPQHF. The CDR3 DNA reads TGTGCCAGCAGTGAAGGTCCGGACAGAAATCAGCCCCAGCATTTT.

With regard to this clone: Other DNA sequences in this sample translate to the same CDR3. The J gene is TRBJ1-1, the V gene TRBV5-1; D not certain. V shed 0 bases and J shed 2 bases, with 11 bases lying between them. The length of the CDR3 is 15 residues. Germline V gene data show CDR1 as SGHRS and CDR2 as YFSETQ. The CDR3 loop is CASSLGTGGNTEAFF. CDR3 coding DNA: TGCGCCAGCAGCTTGGGTACCGGAGGTAACACTGAAGCTTTCTTT.

This chain uses TRBV21-1 with TRBJ2-5; the listed D gene, TRBD2, was not tested against the DNA. TRBV21-1 is a documented pseudogene. This CDR3 comprises 13 residues. The CDR3 DNA is TGTGCCAGCAGCGCGGGACTAGCGAAGACCCAGTACTTC. Protein: CASSAGLAKTQYF.

This chain links TRBV30 with TRBJ1-4, with TRBD1 identical over 7 bases. CDR3 length: 15 residues. After removal of 6 bases from V and 7 bases from J, the junction contained 14 bases not matched to a gene. The germline V gene has CDR1 GTSNPN and CDR2 SVGIG (reference sequence). CDR3 bases: TGTGCCTGCACACCATCAGGGGGACGTGCTGAAAAACTGTTTTTT. Translating it yields CACTPSGGRAEKLFF.

The V call is TRBV2, the J call TRBJ2-7; D is uncertain. Germline V CDR1 and CDR2: SNHLY, FYNNEI. Trimming took off 6 bases at V and 0 bases at J, with 12 bases between the two ends. The CDR3 is made up of 14 amino acids. The CDR3 DNA reads as TGTGCCAGCAGGGAGATGCCGAGCTCCTACGAGCAGTACTTC. It codes for CASREMPSSYEQYF.

This chain links TRBV6-6 with TRBJ2-1; maybe TRBD2 (5 bases). Trimming pared 8 bases from V and 4 bases from J, leaving 15 bases between. Germline lookup yields CDR1 MNHNY and CDR2 SVGAGI (reference sequence). This CDR3 is 14 amino acids long. CDR3 DNA sequence: TGTGCCAGCCGACCGGCTAGCTCATACAATGAGCAGTTCTTC. This translates into CASRPASSYNEQFF.

This clone was observed a few times. The chain combines TRBV10-3 with TRBJ1-5, with TRBD1 matching 7 bases. V was pared by 6 bases and J by 2 bases, with 7 bases of the junction left unmatched. This CDR3 is 15 amino acids long. Germline assignment: CDR1 ENHRY and CDR2 SYGVKD. CDR3 amino acids: CAISQTGEGNQPQHF. The CDR3 nucleotides read TGTGCCATCAGCCAAACAGGGGAGGGCAATCAGCCCCAGCATTTT.

This rearrangement joins TRBV15 to TRBJ1-5; 8 nucleotides agree with TRBD1. The CDR3 totals 18 residues. Germline CDR1 and CDR2: LNHNV and YYDKDF (reference sequence). V was pared by 0 bases and J by 2 bases, with 9 bases of the junction left unmatched. The CDR3 region has the DNA TGTGCCACCAGCAGAGAGGCGCCAGGGGGCTGGGGCAATCAGCCCCAGCATTTT. It is translated as CATSREAPGGWGNQPQHF.

This chain joins TRBV19 and TRBJ1-1; D unclear. V was cut by 6 bases and J by 3 bases, with 14 bases left in between. This CDR3 has 14 amino acids. Looked up from germline, CDR1 is LNHDA and CDR2 is SQIVND (reference sequence). CDR3 nucleotides: TGTGCCAGTAGCTATAGTGGGAGTCACACTGAAGCTTTCTTT. This sequence encodes CASSYSGSHTEAFF.

This clone was seen just once. The chain carries TRBV6-5 and TRBJ2-3; D is possibly TRBD2 (6 bases). The V end was cut by 2 bases, the J end by 2 bases, with 11 bases between. The CDR3 spans 15 residues. The V gene's germline CDR1 is MNHEY and CDR2 SVGAGI. The CDR3, as DNA: TGTGCCAGCAGTTACGGAGGGGCCGCCACAGATACGCAGTATTTT. The encoded protein is CASSYGGAATDTQYF.

This chain uses TRBV18 with TRBJ2-2; 11 positions match TRBD2. J lost 1 base, V lost 1 base, and 5 bases had no gene match. The CDR3 spans 18 residues. Per the germline V gene, CDR1 is KGHSH and CDR2 is LQKENI. The CDR3 here is CASSPLAGGPLNTGELFF. The CDR3 region has the DNA TGTGCCAGCTCACCACTAGCGGGAGGGCCGCTGAACACCGGGGAGCTGTTTTTT. The full variable domain, in which reference TRBV18 and TRBJ2-2 provide the parts outside the CDR3, is NAGVMQNPRHLVRRRGQEARLRCSPMKGHSHVYWYRQLPEEGLKFMVYLQKENIIDESGMPKERFSAEFPKEGPSILRIQQVVRGDSAAYFCASSPLAGGPLNTGELFFGEGSRLTVL.

The chain joins TRBV30 to TRBJ1-2; no reliable D call. V lost 4 bases to trimming and J lost 8 bases, with 17 bases between them. CDR1 GTSNPN and CDR2 SVGIG come from the germline V gene (reference sequence). CDR3 size: 13 residues. In DNA form, the CDR3 reads TGTGCCTGGAACGGAGGAAGTATAGGGGGCTACACCTTC. Its translation: CAWNGGSIGGYTF.

Worth noting for this clone: At one end, the junction sequence differs from germline, possibly due to a read error. The CDR3 sequence is CVSRYRDRGPYGYTF. CDR3 DNA: TGTGTCAGCAGATACCGGGACAGGGGGCCCTATGGCTACACCTTC. The chain uses TRBV6-5 and TRBJ1-2, with 12 nucleotides matching TRBD1. Germline V CDR1 and CDR2: MNHEY, SVGAGI. The CDR3 totals 15 residues.

The chain has TRBV5-3 and TRBJ1-6; D gene unclear. TRBV5-3 is an open reading frame, and its role is uncertain. V lost 0 bases to trimming and J lost 0 bases, with 13 bases between them. The length of the CDR3 is 18 residues. In nucleotides, the CDR3 is TGTGCCAGAAGCTTGGGGTGGAGACCTACCTCCTATAATTCACCCCTCCACTTT. Translating it yields CARSLGWRPTSYNSPLHF.